This T cell receptor (beta chain) was found in a study of blood T cell repertoires in COVID-19. On the study more broadly: Whether acute or convalescent, the COVID-19 samples came from the United States, Italy and Spain.

The CDR3 extends over 14 amino acids. The junction had 6 bases not matched to a gene; V was cut back by 2 bases and J by 4 bases. In germline, CDR1 is SQVTM, CDR2 ANQGSEA. Per the study methods: The authors estimated nucleated cell counts from reference gene primer amplification. Profiled with immunoSEQ multiplex PCR; TCRdb holds only in-frame clones, not every one. The V and J calls and clone size are taken from that table; D and trimming were inferred from the DNA. The sample contains 30,000 to 40,000 clones, 60% to 80% of which appear only once. The specimen was peripheral blood. The chain links TRBV29-1 to TRBJ1-2; 8 bases align to TRBD1. The sequence was collected from an older man with active or convalescent COVID-19. The CDR3 protein is CSVETGGRGYGYTF. The CDR3 DNA reads as TGCAGCGTTGAAACAGGGGGACGAGGCTATGGCTACACCTTC.